This T cell receptor (beta chain) was obtained from a study of regulatory T cells in long-lasting Graves disease listed by TCRdb under 2021. Some background on the complete study: Patients with newly diagnosed Graves' disease had been on antithyroid drugs for under 3 months. Persistent Graves' disease patients were compared with newly diagnosed Graves' disease patients by peripheral blood TCR sequencing and RNA sequencing. The study was conducted in China and was registered as a clinical trial. A total of roughly 35 samples underwent TCR sequencing: around 13 from persistent and 20 from newly diagnosed Graves' disease patients. The full study reports these points: The authors acknowledged the small sample size as a limitation that may reduce accuracy. Only peripheral blood was studied, because thyroid tissue, the primary lesion, was inaccessible. A larger number of public clonotypes was shared among persistent patients (more than 2,500) than among newly diagnosed patients (around 970). Only the TCR beta chain was sequenced and analyzed. Lower TCR Shannon entropy and fewer highly expanded clones were observed in persistent Graves' disease patients than in newly diagnosed patients, which suggested clonal expansion.

What the time point label conveys for this sample: newly diagnosed GD, antithyroid drugs for less than 3 months. RNA was extracted from PBMCs in TRIzol for both TCR sequencing and RNA sequencing. The diagnosis of Graves' disease was made according to American Thyroid Association guidelines. Recruitment of patients was carried out at an endocrinology department in Xi'an, China. From each patient, about 9.7 milliliters of peripheral blood was collected into an EDTA anticoagulant tube. Ficoll Paque Plus density gradient separation was used to isolate PBMCs, and no further T cell sorting was performed. An Agilent 2100 Bioanalyzer and agarose gel were used to assess RNA quality, and a NanoDrop 2000 was used to measure RNA concentration. This clonotype was seen ten or more times. The antigen this receptor binds is unknown. No much larger clone is present one base from it, and per-base qualities are unavailable.

Library prep was done by multiplex PCR. This sample was sequenced with an Illumina HiSeq 4000. To build TCR beta libraries, CDR3 regions were amplified by Arm-PCR using iRepertoire HTBI primers. Gel purification was performed on PCR products prior to sequencing. Concerning the study's data processing: A total of 62 TRBV and 14 TRBJ segments were identified across samples and were used for gene usage analysis of CDR3 amino acid clonotypes. COPE and FqMerger were used to merge the filtered high-quality paired reads into contigs. BLAST was used to align contigs to IMGT TRBV, TRBD and TRBJ reference genes, with CDR3 defined following IMGT. Clonotypes above 0.1% frequency were classified as highly expanded clones. Repertoire diversity was measured by Shannon entropy, and V-J evenness by the Gini coefficient. A clonotype found in more than one individual was treated as public. TCRdb applied fastp at Q25 and MiXCR to the public reads, then kept only in-frame beta chains. Rows are unified per CDR3 protein, each entry keeping the most common DNA and genes. None of the V and J calls come from the authors' own analysis; TCRdb made them. This sample has 440,000 or so distinct CDR3 sequences in its table, and about 15% of those were observed once. The ten top clones hold approximately 11% of the sample.

These data were also filed under a second study, of T cells in Graves' hyperthyroidism and ophthalmopathy. The second source states: Graves' hyperthyroidism was defined as stable when no progression to ophthalmopathy occurred over 18 months of follow-up. Hyperthyroidism patients were newly diagnosed, with disease duration under 2 months, and aged 18 to 65 years. Patients with uncontrolled infections, other autoimmune diseases, pregnancy or lactation were excluded. Diagnoses were established on the basis of clinical symptoms, serum thyroxine and TRAb, thyroid ultrasound, and orbital computed tomography. The TCR CDR3 was subjected to a first round of RT-PCR using the HTBI primer set and the Qiagen OneStep RT-PCR kit. Most expanded thyroid clonotypes (frequency above 0.001) were also detected in blood, suggesting blood repertoires may reflect thyroid immune responses. Ophthalmopathy was separated from stable hyperthyroidism by a 13 V-J signature model, with around 90% sensitivity and around 81% specificity obtained in cross-validation and 80%/75% obtained in testing. In validation, the model predicted progression to ophthalmopathy with just under 71% sensitivity and approximately 72% specificity, a median of 6.5 months before onset. TCR V-J signatures able to tell the groups apart were searched for in a discovery cohort of approximately 95 patients, of whom around 42 had Graves' ophthalmopathy and 55 to 60 had stable Graves' hyperthyroidism. Prospective prediction of ophthalmopathy was tested in an independent validation cohort of 18 to 20 hyperthyroidism patients and 17 patients who later progressed to ophthalmopathy. For training and testing, the 100 or so patients in the discovery cohort were randomly divided in a 7:3 ratio. The study also compared thyroid tissue and blood T-cell repertoires from five or six Graves' hyperthyroidism patients. After blood sampling, hyperthyroidism patients were treated with methimazole at a starting dose of 30 mg daily, and ophthalmopathy patients were treated with high-dose intravenous methylprednisolone. The libraries were constructed in a second round of multiplex PCR and then size-selected and purified. The libraries were sequenced on an Illumina HiSeq2000 using paired-end 100 bp reads. SOAPnuke was used to process the raw data, removing reads that contained adapters or uncalled bases, had a mean Phred below 15, or lacked an exact match to the constant primer or identifier. COPE v1.2.5 was used to merge high-quality paired reads, and clonotypes were defined as unique nucleotide sequences. Clonotypes were aligned to IMGT TRBV, TRBD and TRBJ reference segments using MiTCR v1.1. Analysis was restricted to V-J combinations with a frequency above 0.0001, which covered roughly 99% of repertoires. A TCS score was defined as the ratio between F50 (clonal expansion) and ExV (chaos), using BLOSUM62-based TCRdist between CDR3 peptides within each V-J. Welch's t-statistics and random forest reduced 514 V-J features to roughly 13, which were used in a naive Bayes classifier (R e1071). Sample size was not statistically predetermined, and investigators were not blinded to group allocation. According to the paper, TCR Vbeta CDR3 sequencing was carried out on approximately 140 peripheral blood samples, which came from fewer than 50 ophthalmopathy, around 75 hyperthyroidism and roughly 17 progressor patients.

Sample: peripheral blood mononuclear cells (PBMCs), taken at new diagnosis, from a patient treated with antithyroid drugs. The receptor was isolated from a woman younger than 45 with Graves disease. Donor details come from another sample of the same person, matched by shared clones.

The CDR3 amino acid sequence is: CASSWTRQALQETQYF. The bases read TGTGCCAGCAGCTGGACTCGACAGGCCCTTCAAGAGACCCAGTACTTC. This sequence uses TRBV7-2 and TRBJ2-5; TRBD1 could be the D gene, as 6 bases match. Via the germline V gene, CDR1 is SGHTA and CDR2 FQGNSA. V lost 4 bases and J lost 2 bases; the stretch between them is 17 bases long. From its cysteine to its phenylalanine, the CDR3 spans 16 amino acids. Only the CDR3 part of the read is kept: 48 bases, read in frame from the first base. Where the CDR3 stops, the reference TRBV7-2 and TRBJ2-5 genes take over; the full variable domain is GAGVSQSPSNKVTEKGKDVELRCDPISGHTALYWYRQSLGQGLEFLIYFQGNSAPDKSGLPSDRFSAERTGGSVSTLTIQRTQQEDSAVYLCASSWTRQALQETQYFGPGTRLLVL.